These T cell receptor beta chains were read from a single sample in a study of blood T cell repertoires in COVID-19. Sequenced by immunoSEQ multiplex PCR; TCRdb stores in-frame clones only, minus some. The data contain around 310,000 clones, around 89% of them singletons. Sequencing was carried out using peripheral blood. The receptors here all came from a woman between 50 and 59 years old with active or convalescent COVID-19. CDR3s include the opening cysteine and the closing phenylalanine or tryptophan. The D gene is left open where the match is weak. For some rows the clone size is stated as once, few or many, or as a class when expanded; others skip it.

J,V,size,D,DNA,CDR3
TRBJ2-1,TRBV5-4,-,TRBD2,TGTGCCAGCCGTAGCGGGAGGGATGAGCAGTTCTTC,CASRSGRDEQFF
TRBJ1-1,TRBV7-9,few,TRBD1,TGTGCCAGCAGCTTAGGGGGACAGATTGACACTGAAGCTTTCTTT,CASSLGGQIDTEAFF
TRBJ1-1,TRBV27,-,-,TGTGCCAGCAAACAGGCAGGGCTAGGCGTGAACACTGAAGCTTTCTTT,CASKQAGLGVNTEAFF
TRBJ2-3,TRBV7-2,-,-,TGTGCCAGCAGCTTAGGAGTGTCTGGGGGAGGGTATTTT,CASSLGVSGGGYF
TRBJ2-1,TRBV5-1,few,TRBD2,TGCGCCAGCAGCTTGGCGCTAGCGGGGATGGATGAGCAGTTCTTC,CASSLALAGMDEQFF
TRBJ1-2,TRBV19,once,-,TGTGCCAGCTCGCGTAACGAGGTCCGGGGCTATGGCTACACCTTC,CASSRNEVRGYGYTF
TRBJ1-2,TRBV3-1/TRBV3-2,-,TRBD1,TGTGCCAGCAGCCAAACCCCCGGGACAGGGGTGATATATGGCTACACCTTC,CASSQTPGTGVIYGYTF
TRBJ1-1,TRBV28,-,-,TGTGCCAGCAGCTCAACAGGGCAGACGATGGCTTTCTTT,CASSSTGQTMAFF
TRBJ2-2,TRBV21-1,-,-,TGTGCCAGCAGCAAAGCCGAGGCAGAAACCTTGACCGGGGAGCTGTTTTTT,CASSKAEAETLTGELFF
TRBJ1-5,TRBV30,few,-,TGTGCCTGGAGTGTCGGACACATAAGCAATCAGCCCCAGCATTTT,CAWSVGHISNQPQHF
TRBJ2-7,TRBV30,once,-,TGTGCCTGGGGTTACGGGGACGAGCAGTACTTC,CAWGYGDEQYF
TRBJ1-3,TRBV28,once,-,TGTGCCAGCAGTTTGGACAGCTCTTACACCATATATTTT,CASSLDSSYTIYF
TRBJ2-7,TRBV3-1/TRBV3-2,-,TRBD1,TGTGCCAGCAGCTGGACAGGGGGGTCGTACGAGCAGTACTTC,CASSWTGGSYEQYF
TRBJ2-6,TRBV2,-,TRBD2,TGTGCCAGCAGTGAACTTCAAGCGGGAGGGGCTGGGGCCAACGTCCTGACTTTC,CASSELQAGGAGANVLTF
TRBJ1-1,TRBV4-3,-,TRBD1,TGCGCCAGCAGCCGGAAGGGACAGCTGAACACTGAAGCTTTCTTT,CASSRKGQLNTEAFF
TRBJ1-2,TRBV19,-,-,TGTGCCAGTAGTACTACCTTCGGTACTTATAACTATGGCTACACCTTC,CASSTTFGTYNYGYTF
TRBJ2-1,TRBV18,once,TRBD2,TGTGCCAGCTCACCACCGGCGGGAGGGGATAATGAGCAGTTCTTC,CASSPPAGGDNEQFF
TRBJ2-2,TRBV4-2,-,-,TGTGCCAGCAGCCAAGATCTGCCAGGGGCGACCTACACCGGGGAGCTGTTTTTT,CASSQDLPGATYTGELFF
TRBJ2-3,TRBV20-1,few,TRBD1,TGCAGTGCTAGTAGGGGGCTTGGGACAGATACGCAGTATTTT,CSASRGLGTDTQYF
TRBJ1-1,TRBV6-2/TRBV6-3,-,-,TGTGCCAGCAGCCCCCCTATATGGGACTGGATGAACACTGAAGCTTTCTTT,CASSPPIWDWMNTEAFF
TRBJ2-2,TRBV6-2/TRBV6-3,-,TRBD1,TGTGCCAGCAGTTTCGACGCCCGGGACAGGGAATTGAGGAACACCGGGGAGCTGTTTTTT,CASSFDARDRELRNTGELFF
TRBJ2-1,TRBV10-3,-,TRBD2,TGTGCCTCACAACCCGGGCGGCTAGCGGATTACAATGAGCAGTTCTTC,CASQPGRLADYNEQFF
TRBJ1-1,TRBV7-9,-,-,TGTGCCAGCAGCTGGGGGACGGGGGGCCCTGAAGCTTTCTTT,CASSWGTGGPEAFF
TRBJ2-7,TRBV2,-,-,TGTGCCAGTTCCGGGACTCCAACGAGCGAGCAGTACTTC,CASSGTPTSEQYF
TRBJ2-5,TRBV9,-,-,TGTGCCAGCAGCGTAGATGGGCAGGGCGAAGAGACCCAGTACTTC,CASSVDGQGEETQYF
TRBJ2-2,TRBV11-1,once,TRBD2,TGTGCCAGCACTCCCTCCGGGACTAAGAACACCGGGGAGCTGTTTTTT,CASTPSGTKNTGELFF
TRBJ2-1,TRBV18,-,TRBD2,TGTGCCAGCTCACCCTTGGGAGGGACCTACAATGAGCAGTTCTTC,CASSPLGGTYNEQFF
TRBJ2-7,TRBV7-9,-,-,TGTGCCAGCAGCTCCCCCAGGGCACCCTACGAGCAGTACTTC,CASSSPRAPYEQYF
TRBJ1-5,TRBV30,-,-,TGTGCCTGGGGAGGGGGGGGCAATCAGCCCCAGCATTTT,CAWGGGGNQPQHF